This is a list of T cell receptor beta chains from one sample in a study of T cell responses to AZD1222 COVID-19 vaccine. The protocol was immunoSEQ multiplex PCR, while the TCRdb copy is restricted to in-frame clones and leaves out a portion. The sample lists 98,000 or so clones, roughly 83% occurring once. The material was peripheral blood, obtained 28 days after the second AZD1222 dose. These receptors all stem from an adult who received the AZD1222 COVID-19 vaccine. Both conserved end residues are part of each CDR3.

V gene: TRBV10-2; CDR3 protein: CASSDLGGNSEAFF
V gene: TRBV7-9; CDR3 protein: CASSSPPPGTQYF
V gene: TRBV27; CDR3 protein: CASRPGAGMNTEAFF
V gene: TRBV6-5; CDR3 protein: CASSLSRDLIYEQYF
V gene: TRBV19; CDR3 protein: CASSMNVAEYQETQYF
V gene: TRBV11-2; CDR3 protein: CASSLLTSNTEAFF
V gene: TRBV6-5; CDR3 protein: CATKTPSSYNSPLHF
V gene: TRBV19; CDR3 protein: CASRAGGLDEQYF
V gene: TRBV15; CDR3 protein: CATSRDGDRREAFF
V gene: TRBV6-2/TRBV6-3; CDR3 protein: CASSTLRGPYEQYF
V gene: TRBV7-2; CDR3 protein: CASSLGLRDYGYTF
V gene: TRBV5-1; CDR3 protein: CASSLDRASEAFF
V gene: TRBV5-1; CDR3 protein: CASSPVGGEGPYEQYF
V gene: TRBV6-1; CDR3 protein: CASSEARWAFSNTEAFF
V gene: TRBV5-6; CDR3 protein: CASSGTARQETQYF
V gene: TRBV19; CDR3 protein: CASSIGTAIINTEAFF
V gene: TRBV6-2/TRBV6-3; CDR3 protein: CASSLRDNYGYTF
V gene: TRBV7-3; CDR3 protein: CASSLNGGRETFF
V gene: TRBV15; CDR3 protein: CATSFRRTGSEQYF
V gene: TRBV19; CDR3 protein: CASSRGALTVTGELFF
V gene: TRBV6-5; CDR3 protein: CASSLTEGRTEAFF
V gene: TRBV3-1/TRBV3-2; CDR3 protein: CASSRTYNEQFF
V gene: TRBV14; CDR3 protein: CASSPRGTSGGALWNEQFF
V gene: TRBV5-1; CDR3 protein: CASSLDPGELNQAFF
V gene: TRBV19; CDR3 protein: CASSNPGTSGTYQETQYF
V gene: TRBV4-1; CDR3 protein: CASSSLRQGTLGFYEQYF
V gene: TRBV25-1; CDR3 protein: CASRDRVNTEAFF
V gene: TRBV18; CDR3 protein: CASSPNSQETQYF
V gene: TRBV9; CDR3 protein: CASSVAPSSSTDTQYF
V gene: TRBV19; CDR3 protein: CASSPQGGLVYEQYF
V gene: TRBV30; CDR3 protein: CAWTTGYSGNTIYF
V gene: TRBV5-6; CDR3 protein: CASSRQGPTQETQYF
V gene: TRBV29-1; CDR3 protein: CSVVKASSYEQYF
V gene: TRBV6-6; CDR3 protein: CASSRDRSSYGYTF
V gene: TRBV6-5; CDR3 protein: CASRLTAMNTEAFF
V gene: TRBV27; CDR3 protein: CASSTRTGKAFF
V gene: TRBV18; CDR3 protein: CASSPGLIEKLFF
V gene: TRBV4-1; CDR3 protein: CASSQDTFSGNTIYF
V gene: TRBV14; CDR3 protein: CASSRGLAGAEQYF
V gene: TRBV7-2; CDR3 protein: CASSPRTGTQLNDGYTF
V gene: TRBV15; CDR3 protein: CATSRDPLEDTEAFF